The clone carrying this T cell receptor beta chain was counted ten times or more. The sample originates from a study of early T cells in non-severe SARS-CoV-2 infection. TCRdb re-called the 5' RACE reads through MiXCR, storing one row per CDR3 protein. The table has roughly 25,000 distinct CDR3 sequences, 4% to 4.5% seen once. The CDR3 runs 17 residues. Germline V gene lookup returns CDR1 ENHRY and CDR2 SYGVKD. The V and J ends lost 5 bases and 0 bases respectively, with 18 bases between them. The sequencing sample was made of whole blood. The sequence derives from an adult who was a healthcare worker with PCR-confirmed SARS-CoV-2 infection or an uninfected control (not recorded which). The chain employs TRBV10-3 and TRBJ2-3, with D tentatively TRBD2 (5 bases). In nucleotides, the CDR3 is TGTGCCATCAGTAAAAGCGGAAAAGTTACTAGCACAGATACGCAGTATTTT. Translation gives CAISKSGKVTSTDTQYF.